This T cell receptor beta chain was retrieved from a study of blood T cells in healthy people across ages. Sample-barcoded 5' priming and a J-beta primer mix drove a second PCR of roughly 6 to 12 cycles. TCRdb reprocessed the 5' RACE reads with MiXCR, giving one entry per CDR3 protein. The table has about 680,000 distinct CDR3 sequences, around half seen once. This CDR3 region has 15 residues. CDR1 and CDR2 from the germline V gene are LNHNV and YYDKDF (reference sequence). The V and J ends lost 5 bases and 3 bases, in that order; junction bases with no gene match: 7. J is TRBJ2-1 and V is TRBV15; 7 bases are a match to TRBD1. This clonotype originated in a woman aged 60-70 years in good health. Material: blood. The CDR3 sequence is CATSATGAFYNEQFF. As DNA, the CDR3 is TGTGCCACCAGCGCAACAGGGGCCTTCTACAATGAGCAGTTCTTC.